A selection of T cell receptor beta chains follows, all from one sample in a study of vaccination and CD4 T cells after COVID-19. TCRdb reprocessed the PCR reads via MiXCR and lists one record per CDR3 protein. The sample contains some 25,000 distinct CDR3 sequences, about 60% of which appear only once. These TCRs' antigens remain unknown. The sample was CD4+ T cells from blood, cultured in vitro, taken after SARS-CoV-2 vaccination. Every receptor here comes from a human donor who received a COVID-19 vaccine. Each CDR3 is given without its conserved first and last residue. The size of a clone is reported for some rows only, either as once, few or many, or as a class for expanded clones.

j_call v_call clone_size cdr3_aa
TRBJ1-1 TRBV15 . ATSAETDTEAF
TRBJ2-7 TRBV21-1 . ASSKTPGTGRNEQY
TRBJ2-3 TRBV12-3/TRBV12-4 . ASSRGLAGGVSTDTQY
TRBJ2-2 TRBV6-1 once ASSALRGSNTGELF
TRBJ2-7 TRBV2 few ASSEATSFVSYEQY
TRBJ1-1 TRBV5-1 . ASSFRMNTEAF
TRBJ1-5 TRBV10-3 . AISIDRGVQPQH
TRBJ2-4 TRBV10-3 . AISTISRGGGSKNIQY
TRBJ1-6 TRBV20-1 . SATGVWDSPLH
TRBJ2-1 TRBV7-9 few ASSPPPTSGGFYNEQF
TRBJ2-1 TRBV12-3/TRBV12-4 . ASRGGRGVDEQF
TRBJ2-7 TRBV20-1 . SASAGGPHEQY
TRBJ2-1 TRBV5-1 . ASSLYGARARF
TRBJ2-2 TRBV20-1 . SAREGQRSNTGELF
TRBJ1-2 TRBV7-8 . ASSFRDRGSNYGYT
TRBJ1-6 TRBV2 few ASRPGQDSPLH
TRBJ1-5 TRBV30 . AWSSGFGQPQH
TRBJ2-6 TRBV6-1 few ASNGIGANVLT
TRBJ1-3 TRBV20-1 . SAPRTVSSGNTIY
TRBJ2-5 TRBV27 . ASSTGARETQY
TRBJ2-2 TRBV7-6 . ASSLGDTGELF
TRBJ1-1 TRBV11-3 . ASSSLGGTEAF
TRBJ2-7 TRBV7-7 few ASSLGGRGNEQY
TRBJ1-1 TRBV7-2 few ASSLSSVRETEAF
TRBJ1-1 TRBV18 . ASSPQYSLVMNTEAF
TRBJ1-2 TRBV5-1 . ASSLDPGDYGYT
TRBJ2-1 TRBV6-1 . ASGARTGGMDEQF
TRBJ1-5 TRBV30 . AWDQGPNQPQH
TRBJ1-4 TRBV7-6 . ASSLAGVTNEKLF
TRBJ1-2 TRBV30 few AWSTISYNYGYT
TRBJ2-1 TRBV5-1 . AGRRTDRMYNEQF
TRBJ1-2 TRBV6-5 few ASSYDGQGTSFNYGYT
TRBJ1-2 TRBV7-2 . ASSLSRTEYGYT
TRBJ2-2 TRBV12-3/TRBV12-4 once ASSGLNTGELF
TRBJ2-3 TRBV20-1 . SARESFKDTQY
TRBJ1-2 TRBV6-1 . ASSEWWTGHNYGYT
TRBJ2-7 TRBV5-1 . ASGPRTGAIYEQY
TRBJ2-7 TRBV20-1 . SAPTTEDRGNEQY
TRBJ1-5 TRBV6-1 . ASSETPLPQH
TRBJ2-3 TRBV19 . ASREVRTDTQY
TRBJ2-3 TRBV5-4 . ASSWGLAGVTDTRY
TRBJ1-1 TRBV24-1 . ATSLAGGNTEAF
TRBJ1-5 TRBV30 . AWSVTPNQPQH
TRBJ1-2 TRBV7-6 . ASSPGRGPPNYGYT
TRBJ1-2 TRBV5-4 . ASSLGQDYGYT
TRBJ1-5 TRBV7-2 . ASSLYDGAPGQPQH
TRBJ2-2 TRBV10-3 . AIRPGQGETGELF
TRBJ2-6 TRBV20-1 . SARVSGTGLKSGANVLT
TRBJ1-1 TRBV20-1 . SVPDYKEPF
TRBJ2-2 TRBV3-1 once ASSQDEGGVAGGSTGELF
TRBJ2-7 TRBV14 . ASSQEVAGPYEQY
TRBJ2-1 TRBV6-5 few ASSYSSFKGPSYNEQF
TRBJ1-6 TRBV2 . ASMGLRDSPLH
TRBJ1-5 TRBV27 . ASSRGTQNQPQH
TRBJ1-5 TRBV6-1 . ASSEAGGGAVNQPQH